This T cell receptor beta chain was captured by sequencing in a study of identical twins. Points from the study as a whole: Fewer insertions characterized abundant cord blood beta clonotypes, whereas memory repertoires showed none. In beta out-of-frame sequences, the excess sharing between twins was weaker.

The CDR3 totals 14 residues. Germline trimming cut 4 bases from V and 5 bases from J; bases unmatched to any gene: 5. Germline V lookup: CDR1 MGHDK, CDR2 SYGVNS. A word on this clonotype: Its cognate antigen is unknown.

cDNA molecules carried unique molecular identifiers, and template switching added a universal primer site. MiXCR, applied by TCRdb to the 5' RACE reads, yields one record per CDR3 protein. The sample comprises roughly 240,000 distinct CDR3 sequences, around 7% of which are singletons, and around 3.4% rests with the top ten. The sample was also linked to a second study, of yellow fever vaccine responses in identical twins.

V gene TRBV25-1 combines with J gene TRBJ2-5, with 9 bases that match TRBD1. Source material: memory (CD45RO+) T cells sorted from blood. The sequence was obtained from a woman in her late teens or twenties in good health. The CDR3 loop is CASSVTGGLETQYF. CDR3 DNA sequence: TGTGCCAGCAGTGTGACAGGGGGGTTGGAGACCCAGTACTTC.